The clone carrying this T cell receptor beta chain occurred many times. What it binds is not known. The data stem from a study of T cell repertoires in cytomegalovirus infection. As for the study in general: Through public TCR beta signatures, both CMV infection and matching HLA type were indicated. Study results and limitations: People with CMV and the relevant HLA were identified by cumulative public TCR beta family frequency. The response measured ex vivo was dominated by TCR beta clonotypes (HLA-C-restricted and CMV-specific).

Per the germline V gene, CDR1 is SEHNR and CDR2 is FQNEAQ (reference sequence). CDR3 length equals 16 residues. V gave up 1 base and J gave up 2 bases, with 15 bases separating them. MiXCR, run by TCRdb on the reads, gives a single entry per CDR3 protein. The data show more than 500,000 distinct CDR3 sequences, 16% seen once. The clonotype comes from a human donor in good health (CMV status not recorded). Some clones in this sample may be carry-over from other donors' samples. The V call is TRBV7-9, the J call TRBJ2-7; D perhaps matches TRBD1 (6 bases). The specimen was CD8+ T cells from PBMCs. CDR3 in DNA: TGTGCCAGCAGCTTAGGGGGGCAGGGGCTCGCCTACGAGCAGTACTTC. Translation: CASSLGGQGLAYEQYF.